These 25 T cell receptor beta chains share one sample of origin, sequenced in a study of shared clonotypes between healthy human individuals (dated by TCRdb to about 2020). The library was obtained by the immunoSEQ multiplex PCR assay. In its TCRdb copy, this immuneACCESS table keeps in-frame sequences only and misses some clones. Where compared with another copy, unresolved V genes explain less than half of these, and the others have no known cause. In all, the sample holds approximately 500,000 clones, and roughly 80% of those were seen once. The top ten hold 9.5% to 15% of the sample. Sequencing input: PBMCs. Source of these receptors: a woman in her thirties or forties in good health. Some clones in this sample may be carry-over from other donors' samples.

The chain uses TRBV18 and TRBJ2-7; 8 bases are shared with TRBD1. The germline V gene encodes CDR1 KGHSH and CDR2 LQKENI. The CDR3 is 12 amino acids. V shed 6 bases and J 3 bases; nucleotides not matched to a gene: 1. The CDR3 DNA sequence: TGTGCCAGCTCCGGGACAGGCTACGAGCAGTACTTC. It specifies CASSGTGYEQYF.

This clone was picked up one time. V is TRBV7-8 and J is TRBJ1-5, with D hard to call. This CDR3 is built from 15 residues. Trimming stripped 5 bases from V and 0 bases from J, with 11 bases between. Germline V gene lookup returns CDR1 SGHVS and CDR2 FQNEAQ. The CDR3 region is CASSPSLYSNQPQHF. For the CDR3, the DNA is TGTGCCAGCAGCCCCTCATTGTATAGCAATCAGCCCCAGCATTTT.

This chain uses TRBV14 with TRBJ1-1; weak D call: TRBD1 (5 bases). This CDR3 has 15 residues. Trimming removed 4 bases at V and 0 bases at J, with 12 bases between. Germline CDR1 reads SGHDN; CDR2 reads FVKESK. In DNA, the CDR3 is TGTGCCAGCAGCCCGTCCGGGACGGTGAACACTGAAGCTTTCTTT. This encodes CASSPSGTVNTEAFF.

CDR3 protein: CASSLGGDTEAFF. The DNA of the CDR3 is TGCGCCAGCAGCTTGGGAGGAGACACTGAAGCTTTCTTT. The chain has TRBV5-1 and TRBJ1-1, with D uncertain. This CDR3 is built from 13 residues. Trimming removed 0 bases from V and 3 bases from J, with 6 bases in between. Germline V CDR1 and CDR2: SGHRS, YFSETQ.

The chain uses TRBV6-6 and TRBJ2-7; 7 positions agree with TRBD1. The junction had 7 bases not matched to a gene; V was cut back by 2 bases and J by 3 bases. CDR1 is MNHNY, CDR2 SVGAGI, per germline (reference sequence). The CDR3 extends over 15 amino acids. This CDR3 is CASSYRRQGGYEQYF. In nucleotides, the CDR3 is TGTGCCAGCAGTTACCGTCGACAGGGTGGCTACGAGCAGTACTTC.

The chain is built from TRBV2 and TRBJ2-4, with 8 bases lining up with TRBD1. There are 14 residues in the CDR3. Germline CDR1 is SNHLY and CDR2 is FYNNEI. With V trimmed by 7 bases and J by 5 bases, 7 bases remained unmatched. CDR3 in amino acids: CASKTGAGENIQYF. CDR3 in DNA: TGTGCCAGCAAGACAGGGGCTGGGGAAAACATTCAGTACTTC.

This clone was seen just once. CDR3 in DNA: TGTGCCAGCAGCTCTTATGGATGGGAGTATTTT. It specifies CASSSYGWEYF. This sequence joins TRBV7-9 and TRBJ2-3, with D unclear. V lost 4 bases and J 13 bases, leaving 12 bases between the germline ends. CDR1 and CDR2 (germline): SEHNR, FQNEAQ (reference sequence). There are 11 residues in the CDR3.

This chain uses TRBV2 with TRBJ1-1; unclear D gene. The germline V gene has CDR1 SNHLY and CDR2 FYNNEI. The CDR3 loop spans 12 amino acids. The ends were cut back, 3 bases at V and 10 bases at J, with 12 bases in the middle. CDR3 DNA sequence: TGTGCCAGCAGTGAGGATTATTCGAGAGCTTTCTTT. Translating it yields CASSEDYSRAFF. Combining the CDR3 with reference TRBV2 and TRBJ1-1 gives the whole variable domain EPEVTQTPSHQVTQMGQEVILRCVPISNHLYFYWYRQILGQKVEFLVSFYNNEISEKSEIFDDQFSVERPDGSNFTLKIRSTKLEDSAMYFCASSEDYSRAFFGQGTRLTVV.

This chain joins TRBV6-9 and TRBJ2-7; D not resolved. This CDR3 has 15 amino acids. Trimming stripped 2 bases from V and 2 bases from J, with 13 bases between. Germline-derived CDR1 and CDR2 are MNHGY and SVAAGI. The CDR3 protein is CASSYKGQCPYEQYF. The DNA of the CDR3 is TGTGCCAGCAGTTATAAAGGGCAGTGCCCCTACGAGCAGTACTTC.

J is TRBJ2-3 and V is TRBV2; D ambiguous. This CDR3 region has 15 residues. CDR1 SNHLY and CDR2 FYNNEI come from the germline V gene. V dropped 6 bases and J dropped 0 bases, with 13 bases sitting between them. The CDR3 sequence is CASSVTFSSTDTQYF. In nucleotides, the CDR3 is TGTGCCAGCAGCGTGACTTTCTCTAGCACAGATACGCAGTATTTT.

This clone appeared once. The chain has TRBV6-4 and TRBJ1-5; the match to TRBD1 covers 7 bases. Unmatched junction bases numbered 17, after V lost 2 bases and J lost 7 bases. The CDR3 sequence is 18 residues long. The V gene's germline CDR1 is MRHNA and CDR2 SNTAGT. CDR3 sequence reads: CASSDRGHRVQGGQPQHF. The CDR3 DNA reads as TGTGCCAGCAGTGACCGGGGGCACAGGGTGCAGGGGGGCCAGCCCCAGCATTTT.

The rearrangement uses TRBV9 and TRBJ2-3; D tentatively reads TRBD1 or TRBD2 (5 bases each). V was cut by 0 bases and J by 0 bases, with 11 bases left in between. CDR1 and CDR2 (germline): SGDLS, YYNGEE. This CDR3 region has 16 residues. The CDR3 DNA sequence: TGTGCCAGCAGCGTAGGAGGGCACAGGAGCACAGATACGCAGTATTTT. As protein: CASSVGGHRSTDTQYF.

J is TRBJ2-7 and V is TRBV6-6, with D perhaps matching TRBD2 (5 bases). Trimming stripped 4 bases from V and 7 bases from J, with 11 bases between. The CDR3 is made up of 12 amino acids. Germline loops: CDR1 MNHNY, CDR2 SVGAGI (reference sequence). The CDR3 bases are TGTGCCAGCAGTTTGCTCGGGAATGAGCAGTACTTC. Residues: CASSLLGNEQYF.

Concerning this clone: Other DNA sequences in this specimen translate into the identical CDR3. The chain couples TRBV5-5 to TRBJ1-5, with unresolved D. Trimming stripped 0 bases from V and 3 bases from J, with 7 bases between. The CDR3 has 14 amino acids. CDR1 and CDR2 (germline): SGHKS, YYEKEE (reference sequence). The CDR3 DNA reads TGTGCCAGCAGCTTGGCCGCTTCCAATCAGCCCCAGCATTTT. Its protein product is CASSLAASNQPQHF.

The V gene is TRBV29-1, the J gene TRBJ2-1; 9 bases line up with TRBD1. After removal of 7 bases from V and 10 bases from J, the junction contained 11 bases not matched to a gene. CDR3 length: 13 amino acids. Germline V CDR1 and CDR2: SQVTM, ANQGSEA. CDR3 residues: CSGAVTGGREQFF. In DNA form, the CDR3 reads TGCAGCGGGGCCGTAACAGGGGGCAGGGAGCAGTTCTTC.

The chain couples TRBV9 to TRBJ2-5; the D gene could be TRBD1 or TRBD2 (5 bases each). Germline CDR1 and CDR2: SGDLS and YYNGEE. The CDR3 totals 15 residues. The V and J ends lost 4 bases and 4 bases respectively, with 17 bases between them. The CDR3 DNA is TGTGCCAGCAGCCGAGAGGGGTTCTGGGGAGAGACCCAGTACTTC. This translates into CASSREGFWGETQYF.

The chain couples TRBV4-2 to TRBJ2-2; D possibly corresponds to TRBD1 (6 bases). CDR1 and CDR2 (germline): LGHNA, YNFKEQ. The CDR3 sequence is 16 residues long. V was trimmed by 1 base and J by 5 bases, leaving 14 bases between them. CDR3 sequence (DNA): TGTGCCAGCAGCCAAGGGCAGGGGACCCTGACCGGGGAGCTGTTTTTT. This gives the protein CASSQGQGTLTGELFF.

CDR3 nucleotide sequence: TGTGCCAGCTTCGGGGCAGGGAACACCGGGGAGCTGTTTTTT. It yields the protein CASFGAGNTGELFF. The chain employs TRBV6-5 and TRBJ2-2; D is possibly TRBD1 or TRBD2 (5 bases each). The CDR3 is made up of 14 amino acids. Germline CDR1 and CDR2: MNHEY and SVGAGI. Trimming removed 8 bases from V and 1 base from J, with 11 bases in between.

The chain joins TRBV15 to TRBJ2-5; TRBD1 is a possible D gene (6 bases). The CDR3 length is 15 residues. CDR1 and CDR2 (germline): LNHNV, YYDKDF (reference sequence). The V end lost 0 bases, the J end lost 1 base, and 9 bases lay between the germline ends. CDR3 sequence (DNA): TGTGCCACCAGCAGAGATAGCAGGGGCCAAGAGACCCAGTACTTC. It translates to CATSRDSRGQETQYF.

With regard to this clone: Other DNA sequences in the same sample also yield this CDR3. This rearrangement joins TRBV18 to TRBJ2-1, with D possibly being TRBD2 (6 bases). Germline V lookup: CDR1 KGHSH, CDR2 LQKENI. V was cut by 3 bases and J by 0 bases, with 9 bases left in between. The CDR3 loop spans 15 amino acids. The CDR3 nucleotides are TGTGCCAGCTCACCCCGGGGGAGCTCCTACAATGAGCAGTTCTTC. It codes for CASSPRGSSYNEQFF.

V gene TRBV7-9 combines with J gene TRBJ2-5, with D perhaps matching TRBD2 (6 bases). Germline CDR1 is SEHNR and CDR2 is FQNEAQ (reference sequence). V was pared by 4 bases and J by 2 bases, with 14 bases between. The CDR3 extends over 15 amino acids. CDR3 DNA: TGTGCCAGCAGCTCACTGAGACGGGGGCAAGAGACCCAGTACTTC. It specifies CASSSLRRGQETQYF.

This chain joins TRBV21-1 and TRBJ2-3; the table's D call TRBD1 went unverified against the DNA. TRBV21-1 is flagged as a pseudogene. This CDR3 spans 17 amino acids. CDR3 protein: CASSKGDRGKGTDTQYF. In nucleotides, the CDR3 is TGTGCCAGCAGCAAAGGGGACAGGGGAAAGGGCACAGATACGCAGTATTTT.

This rearrangement joins TRBV15 to TRBJ1-5, with D possibly being TRBD1 (5 bases). CDR3 size: 14 residues. Germline CDR1 is LNHNV and CDR2 is YYDKDF (reference sequence). Trimming cost V 1 base and J 3 bases, with 7 bases left between them. The CDR3 coding sequence is TGTGCCACCAGCAGAGTAGGGGTCAATCAGCCCCAGCATTTT. It encodes CATSRVGVNQPQHF.

This clone was picked up a small number of times. This rearrangement joins TRBV9 to TRBJ1-2; D possibly corresponds to TRBD1 (5 bases). The V end lost 3 bases, the J end lost 4 bases, and 16 bases lay between the germline ends. Germline-derived CDR1 and CDR2 are SGDLS and YYNGEE. The CDR3 sequence is 15 residues long. The CDR3 sequence: CASSGGVQAAYGYTF. CDR3 coding DNA: TGTGCCAGCAGCGGAGGGGTACAGGCCGCCTATGGCTACACCTTC. Variable domain in full (rest from reference TRBV9 and TRBJ1-2): DSGVTQTPKHLITATGQRVTLRCSPRSGDLSVYWYQQSLDQGLQFLIQYYNGEERAKGNILERFSAQQFPDLHSELNLSSLELGDSALYFCASSGGVQAAYGYTFGSGTRLTVV.

This clone has just a few counts. The V and J genes are TRBV28 and TRBJ2-2; 10 nucleotides line up with TRBD2. Trimming cost V 6 bases and J 4 bases; bases outside gene matches: 14. Germline V CDR1 and CDR2: MDHEN, SYDVKM. The CDR3 runs 18 residues. The CDR3 reads CASSSGLAAGGGTGELFF. The CDR3, as DNA: TGTGCCAGCAGCTCCGGACTAGCGGCAGGGGGCGGCACCGGGGAGCTGTTTTTT.